This TCR beta chain came from a study of blood T cell repertoires in COVID-19. As for the study in general: Acute-phase and convalescent COVID-19 samples originated in the United States, Italy and Spain. The cDNA or gDNA used as material had been derived from T cells, B-cell-depleted T cells, or PBMCs.

Original analysis: Reference gene primer amplification gave estimated nucleated cell counts. TCRdb's table, derived via immunoSEQ multiplex PCR, lists solely in-frame clones and lacks some. The V and J calls and the clone size are those of that table, but D and trimming were determined from the DNA. The table has 200,000 to 300,000 clones, roughly 80% seen once. V lost 0 bases to trimming and J lost 6 bases, with 8 bases between them. Germline V gene data show CDR1 as MNHEY and CDR2 as SMNVEV (reference sequence). CDR3 length: 14 amino acids. Sequencing was carried out using peripheral blood. The source of this sequence is a man aged 60 to 75 with acute or convalescent COVID-19. The chain recombines TRBV27 with TRBJ2-2; D may be TRBD1 (5 bases). The CDR3 nucleotides read TGTGCCAGCAGTTTATCCAGGGCGGCCGGGGAGCTGTTTTTT. As protein: CASSLSRAAGELFF.